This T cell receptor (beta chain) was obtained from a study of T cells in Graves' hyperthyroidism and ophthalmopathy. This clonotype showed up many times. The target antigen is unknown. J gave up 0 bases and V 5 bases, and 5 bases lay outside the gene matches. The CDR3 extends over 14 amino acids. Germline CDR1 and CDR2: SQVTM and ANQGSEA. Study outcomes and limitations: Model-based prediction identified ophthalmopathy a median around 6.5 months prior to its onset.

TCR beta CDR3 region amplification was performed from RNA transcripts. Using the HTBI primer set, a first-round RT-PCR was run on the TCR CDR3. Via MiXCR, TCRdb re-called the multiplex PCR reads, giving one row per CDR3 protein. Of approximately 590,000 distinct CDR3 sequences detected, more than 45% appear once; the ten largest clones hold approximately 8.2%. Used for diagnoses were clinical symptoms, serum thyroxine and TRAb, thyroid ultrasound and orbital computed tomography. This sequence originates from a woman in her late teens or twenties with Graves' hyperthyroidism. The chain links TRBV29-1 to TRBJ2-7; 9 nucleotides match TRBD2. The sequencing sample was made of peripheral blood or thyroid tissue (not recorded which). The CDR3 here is CSVTGTSPSYEQYF. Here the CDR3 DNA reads TGCAGCGTTACCGGGACTAGCCCCTCCTACGAGCAGTACTTC.